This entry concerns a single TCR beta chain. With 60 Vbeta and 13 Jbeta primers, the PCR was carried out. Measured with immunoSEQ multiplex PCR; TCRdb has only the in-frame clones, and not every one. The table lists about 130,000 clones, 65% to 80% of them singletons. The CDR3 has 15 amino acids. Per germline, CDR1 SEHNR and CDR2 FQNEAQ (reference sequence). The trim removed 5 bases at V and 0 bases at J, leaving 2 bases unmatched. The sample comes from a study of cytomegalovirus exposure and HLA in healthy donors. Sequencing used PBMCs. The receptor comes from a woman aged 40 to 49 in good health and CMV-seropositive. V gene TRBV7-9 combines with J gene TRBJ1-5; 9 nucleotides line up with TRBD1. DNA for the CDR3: TGTGCCAGCAGCCGGGACAGGGTTAGCAATCAGCCCCAGCATTTT. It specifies CASSRDRVSNQPQHF.